The 27 T cell receptor beta chains presented below share a single source sample, sequenced in a study of cytomegalovirus exposure and HLA in healthy donors. The PCR was carried out with 60 Vbeta primers and 13 Jbeta primers. Libraries were prepared by immunoSEQ multiplex PCR; TCRdb keeps only in-frame clonotypes and omits some of them. The sample lists 150,000 to 200,000 clones; approximately 81% were seen once. The sequencing sample was made of PBMCs. The receptors were gathered from a woman between 18 and 30 years old in good health and CMV-seropositive.

This rearrangement joins TRBV5-4 to TRBJ2-1, with TRBD2 matching 9 bases. Germline assignment: CDR1 SGHNT and CDR2 YYREEE (reference sequence). The CDR3 contains 18 residues. Trimming at V came to 4 bases and at J to 3 bases, leaving 14 bases not matched to a gene. This CDR3 reads CASSPDGGGVSGYNEQFF. DNA for the CDR3: TGTGCCAGCAGCCCTGATGGCGGGGGGGTATCAGGCTACAATGAGCAGTTCTTC.

V is TRBV7-2 and J is TRBJ1-1; D not certain. Trimming took 5 bases from V and 3 from J, leaving 22 bases between them. CDR1 and CDR2 from the germline V gene are SGHTA and FQGNSA. This CDR3 spans 17 amino acids. As DNA, the CDR3 is TGTGCCAGCAGCGCCCCCGGCGGGTGGGGAACAGACACTGAAGCTTTCTTT. This gives the protein CASSAPGGWGTDTEAFF.

This clone showed up just once. The chain links TRBV7-9 to TRBJ2-3; the D gene is possibly TRBD2 (6 bases). In germline, CDR1 is SEHNR, CDR2 FQNEAQ (reference sequence). The CDR3 runs 11 residues. V was pared by 9 bases and J by 6 bases, with 10 bases between. The CDR3 reads CARETRDTQYF. The CDR3 DNA follows: TGTGCCAGAGAGACTAGGGATACGCAGTATTTT.

The V call is TRBV12-1, the J call TRBJ1-5; the table names TRBD1, a call not compared with the DNA. TRBV12-1 is shown as a pseudogene. The CDR3 has 16 amino acids. The CDR3 DNA is TGTGCCAGCAGCTTTGCGCAGGCCAGGGGCGATCAGCCCCAGCATTTT. Its protein is CASSFAQARGDQPQHF.

The gene calls are TRBV15 and TRBJ1-2, with 8 bases matching TRBD1. The CDR3 totals 14 residues. Trimming cost V 3 bases and J 7 bases; bases outside gene matches: 7. Germline loops: CDR1 LNHNV, CDR2 YYDKDF (reference sequence). The CDR3 sequence is CATSRTGVDSGYTF. The DNA for the CDR3 is TGTGCCACCAGCAGGACAGGGGTGGATTCTGGCTACACCTTC. Looking up the rest from reference TRBV15 and TRBJ1-2 gives the full variable domain: DAMVIQNPRYQVTQFGKPVTLSCSQTLNHNVMYWYQQKSSQAPKLLFHYYDKDFNNEADTPDNFQSRRPNTSFCFLDIRSPGLGDTAMYLCATSRTGVDSGYTFGSGTRLTVV.

This sequence joins TRBV6-6 and TRBJ1-5; D unresolved. The V end was cut by 9 bases, the J end by 3 bases, with 15 bases between. The CDR3 is 14 residues long. Germline CDR1 and CDR2: MNHNY and SVGAGI (reference sequence). For the CDR3, the DNA is TGTGCCAGTACAGATAGTGGCTTCAATCAGCCCCAGCATTTT. Its protein is CASTDSGFNQPQHF.

The chain recombines TRBV7-9 with TRBJ2-2, with unresolved D. The CDR3 length is 15 residues. Trimming removed 0 bases from V and 5 bases from J, with 10 bases in between. Germline lookup yields CDR1 SEHNR and CDR2 FQNEAQ (reference sequence). The CDR3 loop is CASSLAQSFTGELFF. The DNA of the CDR3 is TGTGCCAGCAGCTTAGCGCAGTCCTTTACCGGGGAGCTGTTTTTT.

This clone was detected a few times. V gene TRBV4-1 combines with J gene TRBJ1-5; maybe TRBD1 (6 bases). Trimming cost V 4 bases and J 3 bases, with 19 bases left between them. This CDR3 is 17 amino acids long. Germline V gene lookup returns CDR1 MGHRA and CDR2 YSYEKL. CDR3 residues: CASSPTNDRLFNQPQHF. For the CDR3, the DNA is TGCGCCAGCAGCCCTACCAATGACAGGTTGTTCAATCAGCCCCAGCATTTT.

The V and J genes are TRBV6-5 and TRBJ2-5; D unclear. V dropped 1 base and J dropped 7 bases, with 4 bases sitting between them. This CDR3 contains 11 residues. Germline V gene sequence: CDR1 MNHEY, CDR2 SVGAGI. The CDR3, as DNA: TGTGCCAGCAGTTACTTCGGGACCCAGTACTTC. Translation: CASSYFGTQYF.

This rearrangement joins TRBV19 to TRBJ1-4; D not certain. The CDR3 runs 14 residues. CDR1 and CDR2 from the germline V gene are LNHDA and SQIVND (reference sequence). Deletions cut 2 bases from V and 3 bases from J, with 7 bases between. CDR3 in DNA: TGTGCCAGTAGTATAAGCGCGGCTAATGAAAAACTGTTTTTT. As protein: CASSISAANEKLFF.

The rearrangement links TRBV4-1 to TRBJ2-1; TRBD2 aligns across 8 bases. J was trimmed by 2 bases and V by 1 base; bases with no gene match: 13. Germline assignment: CDR1 MGHRA and CDR2 YSYEKL. The CDR3 is made up of 19 amino acids. For the CDR3, the DNA is TGCGCCAGCAGCCAAGGGGGACTAGAGGGACTTAAAACCTACAATGAGCAGTTCTTC. Protein: CASSQGGLEGLKTYNEQFF.

This chain connects TRBV18 to TRBJ1-3, with D perhaps matching TRBD1 (5 bases). V was clipped by 0 bases and J by 0 bases, with 9 bases between them. CDR3 length equals 16 residues. Germline CDR1 KGHSH, CDR2 LQKENI. The CDR3 spells CASSPPVRASGNTIYF. In nucleotides, the CDR3 is TGTGCCAGCTCACCACCGGTCAGGGCCTCTGGAAACACCATATATTTT. Full variable domain (missing parts from reference TRBV18 and TRBJ1-3): NAGVMQNPRHLVRRRGQEARLRCSPMKGHSHVYWYRQLPEEGLKFMVYLQKENIIDESGMPKERFSAEFPKEGPSILRIQQVVRGDSAAYFCASSPPVRASGNTIYFGEGSWLTVV.

This sequence joins TRBV6-1 and TRBJ2-3; 7 bases align to TRBD1. The CDR3 sequence is 14 residues long. Germline values: CDR1 MNHNS, CDR2 SASEGT. With 7 bases clipped from V and 2 bases from J, the junction kept 6 bases outside the gene matches. The CDR3 is CASTLQGFTDTQYF. The CDR3, as DNA: TGTGCCAGCACGCTACAGGGGTTCACAGATACGCAGTATTTT.

The chain combines TRBV6-6 with TRBJ2-7; maybe TRBD2 (7 bases). Germline V gene sequence: CDR1 MNHNY, CDR2 SVGAGI (reference sequence). V shed 2 bases and J shed 1 base, with 9 bases lying between them. The CDR3 is made up of 14 amino acids. The DNA of the CDR3 is TGTGCCAGCAGTTACGAGGGGGGGTCCTACGAGCAGTACGTC. This gives the protein CASSYEGGSYEQYV.

This clone was found a few times. V gene TRBV11-2 combines with J gene TRBJ2-2; no definite D call. CDR1 and CDR2 (germline): SGHAT, FQNNGV. V lost 0 bases, J lost 6 bases, and 5 bases lay in between. The CDR3 is made up of 13 amino acids. CDR3: CASSLDLSGELFF. The CDR3 nucleotides read TGTGCCAGCAGCTTAGATCTTTCCGGGGAGCTGTTTTTT.

The chain uses TRBV18 and TRBJ1-1; 7 bases are a match to TRBD1. CDR3 length: 14 amino acids. Unmatched junction bases numbered 2, after V lost 4 bases and J lost 0 bases. Per germline, CDR1 KGHSH and CDR2 LQKENI. The CDR3 DNA is TGTGCCAGCTCACGACAGGGTATGAACACTGAAGCTTTCTTT. Translated: CASSRQGMNTEAFF.

V and J are TRBV2 and TRBJ2-1, with TRBD2 matching 9 bases. J lost 7 bases, V lost 2 bases, and 18 bases had no gene match. This CDR3 contains 19 residues. Germline V gene lookup returns CDR1 SNHLY and CDR2 FYNNEI. The CDR3 DNA reads TGTGCCAGCAGTGAATGGTACGGTGGGGCGGGGGGGCAGGAGAATGAGCAGTTCTTC. Translating gives CASSEWYGGAGGQENEQFF. The full variable domain, with the rest looked up from reference TRBV2 and TRBJ2-1, is EPEVTQTPSHQVTQMGQEVILRCVPISNHLYFYWYRQILGQKVEFLVSFYNNEISEKSEIFDDQFSVERPDGSNFTLKIRSTKLEDSAMYFCASSEWYGGAGGQENEQFFGPGTRLTVL.

The V call is TRBV6-5, the J call TRBJ2-4; tentatively, D is TRBD1 (6 bases). Germline values: CDR1 MNHEY, CDR2 SVGAGI. The germline V and J ends were trimmed by 6 bases and 8 bases, with 14 bases remaining between them. The CDR3 length is 13 residues. CDR3 nucleotides: TGTGCCAGCAGAACAGGGTTTATGGACATTCAGTACTTC. Protein sequence: CASRTGFMDIQYF.

On this clone: This sample also contains other DNA sequences that code for the same CDR3. The J gene is TRBJ2-1, the V gene TRBV2; 12 positions match TRBD1. The CDR3 length is 19 residues. V shed 4 bases, J shed 4 bases, and the junction held 14 bases outside the gene matches. Germline-derived CDR1 and CDR2 are SNHLY and FYNNEI. The CDR3 nucleotides read TGTGCCAGCAGTGCCCTAGGGGGGACAGGGGGCGATCGGTACAATGAGCAGTTCTTC. Its translation: CASSALGGTGGDRYNEQFF.

The chain is built from TRBV5-1 and TRBJ1-2; 8 nucleotides agree with TRBD1. Unmatched junction bases numbered 5, after V lost 3 bases and J lost 7 bases. The CDR3 has 13 residues. Germline values: CDR1 SGHRS, CDR2 YFSETQ. CDR3 sequence: CASSSRQGFGYTF. CDR3 sequence (DNA): TGCGCCAGCAGCTCGAGACAGGGGTTTGGCTACACCTTC.

This chain links TRBV6-4 with TRBJ1-6; 7 bases line up with TRBD1. Germline V gene data show CDR1 as MRHNA and CDR2 as SNTAGT. The CDR3 covers 18 residues. Germline trimming cut 4 bases from V and 0 bases from J; bases unmatched to any gene: 9. The CDR3 loop reads CASSGDLGGFSYNSPLHF. CDR3 nucleotide sequence: TGTGCCAGCAGTGGAGACCTAGGGGGCTTCTCCTATAATTCACCCCTCCACTTT.

This clone has only a few counts. The chain joins TRBV19 to TRBJ2-1, with D possibly TRBD1 on 6 matching bases. Deletions cut 4 bases from V and 5 bases from J, with 9 bases between. Germline V lookup: CDR1 LNHDA, CDR2 SQIVND (reference sequence). This CDR3 has 13 amino acids. The CDR3 DNA is TGTGCCAGTAGTAACAGGGCGAACAATGAGCAGTTCTTC. Its protein product is CASSNRANNEQFF.

The V gene is TRBV6-5, the J gene TRBJ1-2; tentatively, D is TRBD1 (5 bases). CDR1 is MNHEY and CDR2 is SVGAGI in the germline V gene. This CDR3 has 14 amino acids. Trimming took 0 bases from V and 8 from J, leaving 13 bases between them. The CDR3 protein is CASSYSKRGGGYTF. CDR3 bases: TGTGCCAGCAGTTACTCGAAAAGGGGCGGCGGCTACACCTTC.

The rearrangement uses TRBV5-4 and TRBJ1-1, with D maybe TRBD1 (5 bases). V gave up 2 bases and J gave up 6 bases, with 17 bases separating them. This CDR3 region has 15 residues. The germline CDR1 and CDR2 sequences are SGHNT and YYREEE (reference sequence). The CDR3: CASSLRRGISPEAFF. The CDR3 bases are TGTGCCAGCAGCTTAAGAAGGGGTATCTCCCCTGAAGCTTTCTTT.

This clone occurred once. The chain couples TRBV27 to TRBJ2-1; 11 nucleotides agree with TRBD2. CDR1 and CDR2 (germline): MNHEY, SMNVEV (reference sequence). V gave up 6 bases and J gave up 6 bases; unmatched junction bases: 4. The CDR3 sequence is 14 residues long. The CDR3 DNA follows: TGTGCCAGCAGGAGGGGACTAGCGGCCAATGAGCAGTTCTTC. Its translation: CASRRGLAANEQFF.

The chain joins TRBV7-9 to TRBJ2-2; tentative D call: TRBD2 (5 bases). V was shortened by 7 bases and J by 5 bases, with 11 bases between the two germline ends. CDR3 length: 13 amino acids. Germline lookup yields CDR1 SEHNR and CDR2 FQNEAQ (reference sequence). CDR3 amino acids: CASNPSGTGELFF. The DNA of the CDR3 is TGTGCCAGCAACCCCTCGGGGACCGGGGAGCTGTTTTTT. The full variable domain, with the rest looked up from reference TRBV7-9 and TRBJ2-2, is DTGVSQNPRHKITKRGQNVTFRCDPISEHNRLYWYRQTLGQGPEFLTYFQNEAQLEKSRLLSDRFSAERPKGSFSTLEIQRTEQGDSAMYLCASNPSGTGELFFGEGSRLTVL.

This CDR3 reads CASSLSRGQGTNTEAFF. In DNA form, the CDR3 reads TGTGCCAGCAGTTTATCGAGGGGACAGGGGACTAACACTGAAGCTTTCTTT. The chain has TRBV27 and TRBJ1-1; TRBD1 aligns across 10 bases. CDR1 MNHEY and CDR2 SMNVEV come from the germline V gene (reference sequence). The junction had 6 bases not matched to a gene; V was cut back by 0 bases and J by 2 bases. The CDR3 runs 17 residues.